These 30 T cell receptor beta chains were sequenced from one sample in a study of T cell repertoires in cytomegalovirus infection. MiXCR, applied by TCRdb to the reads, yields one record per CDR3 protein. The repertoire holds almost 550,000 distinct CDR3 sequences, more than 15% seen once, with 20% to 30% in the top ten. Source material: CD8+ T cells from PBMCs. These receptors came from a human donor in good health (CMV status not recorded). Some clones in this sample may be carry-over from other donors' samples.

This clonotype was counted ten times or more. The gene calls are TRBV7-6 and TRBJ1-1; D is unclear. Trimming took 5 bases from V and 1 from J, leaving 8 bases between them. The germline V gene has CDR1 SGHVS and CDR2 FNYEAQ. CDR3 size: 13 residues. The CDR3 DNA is TGTGCCAGCAGCCTTGGTTGGAACACTGAAGCTTTCTTT. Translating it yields CASSLGWNTEAFF.

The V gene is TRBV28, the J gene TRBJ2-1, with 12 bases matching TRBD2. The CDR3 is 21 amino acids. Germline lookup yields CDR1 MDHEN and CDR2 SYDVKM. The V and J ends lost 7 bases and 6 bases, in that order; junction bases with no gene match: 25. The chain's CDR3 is CASMSGTGVFTTSGRANEQFF. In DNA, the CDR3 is TGTGCCAGCATGTCCGGGACAGGGGTTTTCACGACTAGCGGGAGAGCCAATGAGCAGTTCTTC.

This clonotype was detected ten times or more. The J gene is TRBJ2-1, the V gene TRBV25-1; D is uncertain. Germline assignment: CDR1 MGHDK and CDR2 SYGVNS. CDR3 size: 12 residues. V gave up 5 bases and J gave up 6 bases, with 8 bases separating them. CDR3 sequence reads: CASSPQSNEQFF. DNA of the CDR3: TGTGCCAGCAGTCCCCAAAGCAATGAGCAGTTCTTC.

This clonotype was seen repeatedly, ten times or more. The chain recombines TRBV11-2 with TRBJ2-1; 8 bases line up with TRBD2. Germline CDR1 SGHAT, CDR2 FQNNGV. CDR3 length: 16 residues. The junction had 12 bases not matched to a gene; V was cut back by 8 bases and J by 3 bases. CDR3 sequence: CASAGRGVIFYNEQFF. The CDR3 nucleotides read TGTGCCAGCGCCGGGCGGGGGGTAATCTTCTACAATGAGCAGTTCTTC.

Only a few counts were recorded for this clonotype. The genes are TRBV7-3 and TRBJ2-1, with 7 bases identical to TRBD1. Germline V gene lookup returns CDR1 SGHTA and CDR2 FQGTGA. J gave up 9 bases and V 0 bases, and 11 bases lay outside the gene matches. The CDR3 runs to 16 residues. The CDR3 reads CASSLTGDSFSGEQFF. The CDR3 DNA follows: TGTGCCAGCAGCTTAACAGGGGACAGTTTTTCTGGTGAGCAGTTCTTC.

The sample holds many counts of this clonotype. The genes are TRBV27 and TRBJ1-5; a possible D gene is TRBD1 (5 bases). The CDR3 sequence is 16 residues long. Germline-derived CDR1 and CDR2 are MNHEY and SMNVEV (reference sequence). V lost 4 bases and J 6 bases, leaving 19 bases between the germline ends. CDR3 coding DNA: TGTGCCAGCAGTTCCTCGGGGGGAGGGGTGGGTCAGCCCCAGCATTTT. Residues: CASSSSGGGVGQPQHF.

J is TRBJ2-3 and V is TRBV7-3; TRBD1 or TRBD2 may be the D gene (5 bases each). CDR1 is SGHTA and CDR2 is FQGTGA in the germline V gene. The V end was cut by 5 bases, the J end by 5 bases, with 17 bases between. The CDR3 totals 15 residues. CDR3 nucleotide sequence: TGTGCCAGCAGCCTATACGACAGTCGGGGAGATACGCAGTATTTT. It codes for CASSLYDSRGDTQYF.

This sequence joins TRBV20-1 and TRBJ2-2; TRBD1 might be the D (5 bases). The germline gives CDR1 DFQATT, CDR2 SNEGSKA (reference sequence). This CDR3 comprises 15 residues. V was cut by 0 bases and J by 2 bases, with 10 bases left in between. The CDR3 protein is CSARERDRNTGELFF. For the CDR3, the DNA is TGCAGTGCTAGAGAGCGAGACAGAAACACCGGGGAGCTGTTTTTT.

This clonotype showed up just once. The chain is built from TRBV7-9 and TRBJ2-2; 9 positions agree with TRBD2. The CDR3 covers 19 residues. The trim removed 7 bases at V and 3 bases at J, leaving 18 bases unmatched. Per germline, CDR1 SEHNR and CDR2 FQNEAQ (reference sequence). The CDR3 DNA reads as TGTGCCAGCATCCTCAATCTCGGCGGGGGGGCAAGGTACACCGGGGAGCTGTTTTTT. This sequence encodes CASILNLGGGARYTGELFF.

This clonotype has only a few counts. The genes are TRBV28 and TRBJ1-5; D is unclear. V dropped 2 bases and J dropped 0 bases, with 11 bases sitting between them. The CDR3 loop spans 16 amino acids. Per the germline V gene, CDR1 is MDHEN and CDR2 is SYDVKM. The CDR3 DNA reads TGTGCCAGCAGTTTAACGTGGGATGATAGCAATCAGCCCCAGCATTTT. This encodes CASSLTWDDSNQPQHF.

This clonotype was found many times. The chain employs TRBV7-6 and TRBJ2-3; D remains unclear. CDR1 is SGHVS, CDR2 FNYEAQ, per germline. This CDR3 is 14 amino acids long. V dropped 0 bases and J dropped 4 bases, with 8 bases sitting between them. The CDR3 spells CASSLALESDTQYF. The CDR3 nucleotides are TGTGCCAGCAGCTTAGCTCTCGAGTCAGATACGCAGTATTTT.

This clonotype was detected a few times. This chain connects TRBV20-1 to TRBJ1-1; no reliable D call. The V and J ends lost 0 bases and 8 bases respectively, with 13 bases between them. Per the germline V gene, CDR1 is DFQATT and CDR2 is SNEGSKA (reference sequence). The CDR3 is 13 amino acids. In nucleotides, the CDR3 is TGCAGTGCTAGAGAGAACATCTTTAAGGAAGCTTTCTTT. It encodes CSARENIFKEAFF.

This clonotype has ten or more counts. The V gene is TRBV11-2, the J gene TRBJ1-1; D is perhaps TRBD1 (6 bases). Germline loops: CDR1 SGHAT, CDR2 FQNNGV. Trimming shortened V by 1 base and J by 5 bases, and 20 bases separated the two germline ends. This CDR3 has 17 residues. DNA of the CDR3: TGTGCCAGCAGCTTAGTTGCGGGCGCAGGGGTGGGAACTGAAGCTTTCTTT. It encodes CASSLVAGAGVGTEAFF.

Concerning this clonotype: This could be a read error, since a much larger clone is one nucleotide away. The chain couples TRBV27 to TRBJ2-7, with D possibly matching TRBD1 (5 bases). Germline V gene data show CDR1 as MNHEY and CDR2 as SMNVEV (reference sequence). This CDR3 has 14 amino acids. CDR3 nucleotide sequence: TGTGCCAGCAGTTTGCCCGACAGTACCTACGTGCAGTACTTC. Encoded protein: CASSLPDSTYVQYF.

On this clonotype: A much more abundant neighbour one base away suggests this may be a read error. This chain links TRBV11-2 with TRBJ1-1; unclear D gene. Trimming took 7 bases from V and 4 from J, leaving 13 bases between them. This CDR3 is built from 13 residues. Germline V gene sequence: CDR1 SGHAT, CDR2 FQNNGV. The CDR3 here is CASTFKMTTEAFF. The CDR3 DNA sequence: TGTGCCAGCACCTTTAAGATGACCACTGAAGCTTTCTTT.

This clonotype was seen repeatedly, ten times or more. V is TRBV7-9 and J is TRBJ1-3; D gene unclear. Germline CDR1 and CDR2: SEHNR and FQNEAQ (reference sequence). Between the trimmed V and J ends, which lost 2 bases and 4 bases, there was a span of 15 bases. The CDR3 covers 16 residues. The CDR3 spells CASSLPPGEIGNTIYF. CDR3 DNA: TGTGCCAGCAGCTTACCGCCAGGTGAAATCGGAAACACCATATATTTT.

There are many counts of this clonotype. Here the CDR3 DNA reads TGTGCCAGCAGCCGCCGGGACAGGGCCTACGAGCAGTACTTC. Its translation is CASSRRDRAYEQYF. The rearrangement joins TRBV7-9 to TRBJ2-7, with 9 positions matching TRBD1. The CDR3 totals 14 residues. Per germline, CDR1 SEHNR and CDR2 FQNEAQ (reference sequence). Germline trimming cut 5 bases from V and 2 bases from J; bases unmatched to any gene: 4.

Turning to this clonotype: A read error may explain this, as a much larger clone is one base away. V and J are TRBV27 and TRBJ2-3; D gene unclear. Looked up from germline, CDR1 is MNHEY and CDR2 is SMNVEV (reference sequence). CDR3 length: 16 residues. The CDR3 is CPSSLSRVPGTDTQYF. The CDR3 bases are TGTCCCAGCAGTTTATCCCGGGTCCCGGGCACAGATACGCAGTATTTT.

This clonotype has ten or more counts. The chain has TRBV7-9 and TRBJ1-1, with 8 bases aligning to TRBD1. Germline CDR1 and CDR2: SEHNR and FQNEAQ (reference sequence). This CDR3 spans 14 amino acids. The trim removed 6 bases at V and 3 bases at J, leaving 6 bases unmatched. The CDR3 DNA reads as TGTGCCAGCAGACCACAGGGGGTGGACACTGAAGCTTTCTTT. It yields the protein CASRPQGVDTEAFF.

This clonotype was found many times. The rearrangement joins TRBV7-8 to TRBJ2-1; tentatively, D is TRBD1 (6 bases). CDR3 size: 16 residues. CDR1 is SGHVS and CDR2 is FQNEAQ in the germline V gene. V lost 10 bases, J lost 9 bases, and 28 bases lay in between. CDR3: CATQPVVGANEGEQFF. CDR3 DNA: TGTGCCACTCAACCCGTAGTGGGGGCGAATGAGGGTGAGCAGTTCTTC.

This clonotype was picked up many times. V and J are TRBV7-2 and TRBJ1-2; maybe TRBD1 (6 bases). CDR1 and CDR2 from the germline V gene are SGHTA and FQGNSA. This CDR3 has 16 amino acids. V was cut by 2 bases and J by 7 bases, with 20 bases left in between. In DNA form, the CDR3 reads TGTGCCAGCAGCTTATTTGGCCCCGAGGGGGTGGGTGGCTACACCTTC. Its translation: CASSLFGPEGVGGYTF.

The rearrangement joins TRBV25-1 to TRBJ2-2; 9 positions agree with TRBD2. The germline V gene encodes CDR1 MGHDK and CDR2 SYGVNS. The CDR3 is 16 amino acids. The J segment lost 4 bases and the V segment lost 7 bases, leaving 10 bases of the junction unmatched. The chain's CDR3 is CASTKGLAGRTGELFF. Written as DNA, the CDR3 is TGTGCCAGCACCAAGGGGCTAGCGGGGCGCACCGGGGAGCTGTTTTTT.

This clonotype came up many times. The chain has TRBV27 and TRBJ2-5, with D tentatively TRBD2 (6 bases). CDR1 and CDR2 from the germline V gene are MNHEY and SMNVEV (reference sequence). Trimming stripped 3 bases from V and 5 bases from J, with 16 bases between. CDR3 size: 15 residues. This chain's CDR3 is CASSLSGLPAETQYF. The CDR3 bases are TGTGCCAGCAGTTTGTCGGGACTCCCTGCGGAGACCCAGTACTTC.

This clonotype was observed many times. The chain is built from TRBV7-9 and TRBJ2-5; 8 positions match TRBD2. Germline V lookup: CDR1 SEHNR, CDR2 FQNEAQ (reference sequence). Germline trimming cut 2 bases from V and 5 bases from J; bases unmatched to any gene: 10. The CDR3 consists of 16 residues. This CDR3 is CASSLLVSGNGETQYF. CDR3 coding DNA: TGTGCCAGCAGCTTATTGGTTAGCGGGAACGGGGAGACCCAGTACTTC.

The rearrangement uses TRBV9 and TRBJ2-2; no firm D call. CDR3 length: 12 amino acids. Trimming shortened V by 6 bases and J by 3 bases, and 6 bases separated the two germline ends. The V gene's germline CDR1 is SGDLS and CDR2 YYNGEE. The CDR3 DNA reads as TGTGCCAGCAATCGCGACACCGGGGAGCTGTTTTTT. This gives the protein CASNRDTGELFF.

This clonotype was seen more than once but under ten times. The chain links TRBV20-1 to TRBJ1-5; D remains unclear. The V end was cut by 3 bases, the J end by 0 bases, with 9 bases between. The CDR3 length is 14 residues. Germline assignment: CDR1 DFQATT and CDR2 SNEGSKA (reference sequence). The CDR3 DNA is TGCAGTGCTAGGACAAGAGATAGCAATCAGCCCCAGCATTTT. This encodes CSARTRDSNQPQHF.

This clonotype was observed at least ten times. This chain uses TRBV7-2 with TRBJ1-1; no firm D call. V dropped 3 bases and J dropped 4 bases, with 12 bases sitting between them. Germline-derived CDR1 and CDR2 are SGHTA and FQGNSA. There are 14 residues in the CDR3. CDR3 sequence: CASSFPGRVTEAFF. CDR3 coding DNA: TGTGCCAGCAGCTTTCCCGGACGGGTCACTGAAGCTTTCTTT.

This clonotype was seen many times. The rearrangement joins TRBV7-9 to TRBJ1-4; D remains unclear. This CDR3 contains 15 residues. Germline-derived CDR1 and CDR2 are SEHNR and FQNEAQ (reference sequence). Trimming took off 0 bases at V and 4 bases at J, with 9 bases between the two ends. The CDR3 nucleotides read TGTGCCAGCAGCTTAGCCGGTTCAGTTAATGAAAAACTGTTTTTT. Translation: CASSLAGSVNEKLFF.

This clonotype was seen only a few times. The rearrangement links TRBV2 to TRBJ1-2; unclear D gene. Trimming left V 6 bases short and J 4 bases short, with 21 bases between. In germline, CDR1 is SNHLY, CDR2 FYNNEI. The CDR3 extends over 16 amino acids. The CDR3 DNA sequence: TGTGCCAGCAGCGAACATAATGGGTCCGACGGCTATGGCTACACCTTC. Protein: CASSEHNGSDGYGYTF.

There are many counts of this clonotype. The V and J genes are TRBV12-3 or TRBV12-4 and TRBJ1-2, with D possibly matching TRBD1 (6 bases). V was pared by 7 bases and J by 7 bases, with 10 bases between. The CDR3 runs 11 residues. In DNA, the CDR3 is TGTGCCAGCAAACAGGGTTCTGGCTACACCTTC. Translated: CASKQGSGYTF.